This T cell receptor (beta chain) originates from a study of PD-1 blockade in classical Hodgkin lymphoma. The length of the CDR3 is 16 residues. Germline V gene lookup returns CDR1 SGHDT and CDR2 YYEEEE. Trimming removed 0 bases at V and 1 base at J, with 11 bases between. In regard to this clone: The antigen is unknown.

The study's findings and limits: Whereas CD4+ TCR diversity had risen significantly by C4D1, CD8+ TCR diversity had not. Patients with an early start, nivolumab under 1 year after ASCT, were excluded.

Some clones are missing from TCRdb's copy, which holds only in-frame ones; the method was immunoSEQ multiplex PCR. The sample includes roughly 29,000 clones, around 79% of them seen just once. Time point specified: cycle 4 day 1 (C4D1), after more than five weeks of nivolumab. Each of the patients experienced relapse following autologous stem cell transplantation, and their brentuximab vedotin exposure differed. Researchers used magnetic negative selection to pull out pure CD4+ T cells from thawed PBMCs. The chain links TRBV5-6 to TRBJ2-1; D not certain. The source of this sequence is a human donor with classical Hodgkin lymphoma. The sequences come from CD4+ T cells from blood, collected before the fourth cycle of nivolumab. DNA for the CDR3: TGTGCCAGCAGCTTGGATGTGGGATTTTCCTACAATGAGCAGTTCTTC. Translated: CASSLDVGFSYNEQFF.